This T cell receptor (beta chain) was captured in a study of T cells in Graves' hyperthyroidism and ophthalmopathy. Overall study results and limits: Most clonotypes expanded in the thyroid (above 0.001) were also present in blood.

The CDR3 spans 14 residues. CDR1 WSHSY and CDR2 SAAADI come from the germline V gene. Trimming took off 8 bases at V and 7 bases at J, with 21 bases between the two ends. RNA transcripts provided the source from which TCR beta CDR3 regions were amplified. Using the HTBI primer set, a first-round RT-PCR was run on the TCR CDR3. TCRdb re-called the multiplex PCR reads through MiXCR, storing one row per CDR3 protein. The repertoire has about 580,000 distinct CDR3 sequences, 35% to 55% of them found once; the top ten carry roughly 8.2%. This clonotype has a count of ten or more. As yet, its antigen is unknown.

The rearrangement links TRBV10-2 to TRBJ2-7; D possibly corresponds to TRBD1 (5 bases). The TCR originated in a woman younger than 30 with Graves' hyperthyroidism. Sequencing input: peripheral blood or thyroid tissue (not recorded which). CDR3 coding DNA: TGCGCCAGCGCCCTGGGCAGGGTTCTGTGGGAGCAGTACTTC. Translating gives CASALGRVLWEQYF.